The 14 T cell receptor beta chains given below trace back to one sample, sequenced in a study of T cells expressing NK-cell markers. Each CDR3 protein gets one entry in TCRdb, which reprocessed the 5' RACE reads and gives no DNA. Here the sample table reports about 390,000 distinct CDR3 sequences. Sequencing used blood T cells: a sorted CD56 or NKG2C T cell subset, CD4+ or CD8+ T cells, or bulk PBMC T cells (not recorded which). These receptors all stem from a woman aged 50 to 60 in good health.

The CDR3 sequence is CAISSSGRDSSYNEQFF. The genes are TRBV10-3 and TRBJ2-1; TCRdb's D gene call, TRBD2, goes unchecked for lack of DNA. This CDR3 contains 17 residues. Germline CDR1 ENHRY, CDR2 SYGVKD.

The CDR3 reads CASSPTGASPDTQYF. V gene TRBV12-3 or TRBV12-4 combines with J gene TRBJ2-3; TCRdb lists TRBD1, though no DNA is available to test this call. This CDR3 region has 15 residues.

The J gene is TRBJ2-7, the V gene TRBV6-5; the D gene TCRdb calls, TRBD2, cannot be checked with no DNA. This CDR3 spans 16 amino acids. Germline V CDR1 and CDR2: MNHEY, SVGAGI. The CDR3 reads CASSSGTSGLLYEQYF.

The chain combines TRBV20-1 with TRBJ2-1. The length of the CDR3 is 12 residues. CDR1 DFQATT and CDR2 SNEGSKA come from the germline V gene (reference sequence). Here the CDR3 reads CSARAPPNEQFF.

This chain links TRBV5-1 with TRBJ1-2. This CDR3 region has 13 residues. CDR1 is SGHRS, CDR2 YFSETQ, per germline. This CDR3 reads CASSLDIVNGYTF.

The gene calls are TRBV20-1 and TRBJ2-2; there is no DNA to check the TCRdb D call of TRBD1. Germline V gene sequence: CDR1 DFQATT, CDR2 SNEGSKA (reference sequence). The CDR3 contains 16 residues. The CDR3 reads CSATTPGTPNTGELFF.

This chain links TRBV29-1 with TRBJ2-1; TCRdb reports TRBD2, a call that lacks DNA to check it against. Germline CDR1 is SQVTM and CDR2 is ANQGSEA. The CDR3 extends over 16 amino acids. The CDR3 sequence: CSVEDPGLAGVNEQFF.

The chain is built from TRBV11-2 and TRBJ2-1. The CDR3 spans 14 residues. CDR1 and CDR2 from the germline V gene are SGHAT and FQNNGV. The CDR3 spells CATGGRGSYNEQFF.

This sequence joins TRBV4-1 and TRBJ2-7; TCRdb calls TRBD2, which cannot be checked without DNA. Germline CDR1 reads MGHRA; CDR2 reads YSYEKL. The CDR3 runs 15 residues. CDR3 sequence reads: CASSQGGLANYEQYF.

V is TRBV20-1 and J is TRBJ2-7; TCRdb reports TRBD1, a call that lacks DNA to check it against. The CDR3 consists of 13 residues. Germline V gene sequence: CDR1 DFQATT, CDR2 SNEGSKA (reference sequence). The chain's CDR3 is CSAETGTGEEQYF.

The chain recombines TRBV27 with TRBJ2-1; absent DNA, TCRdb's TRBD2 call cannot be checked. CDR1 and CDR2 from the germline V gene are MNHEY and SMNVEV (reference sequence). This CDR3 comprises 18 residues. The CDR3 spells CASNTGTSGTLSYNEQFF.

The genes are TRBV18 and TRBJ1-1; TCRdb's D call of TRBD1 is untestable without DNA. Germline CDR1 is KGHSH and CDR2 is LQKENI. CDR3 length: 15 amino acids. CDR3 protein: CASSPDRTSNTEAFF. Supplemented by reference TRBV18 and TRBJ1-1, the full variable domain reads NAGVMQNPRHLVRRRGQEARLRCSPMKGHSHVYWYRQLPEEGLKFMVYLQKENIIDESGMPKERFSAEFPKEGPSILRIQQVVRGDSAAYFCASSPDRTSNTEAFFGQGTRLTVV.

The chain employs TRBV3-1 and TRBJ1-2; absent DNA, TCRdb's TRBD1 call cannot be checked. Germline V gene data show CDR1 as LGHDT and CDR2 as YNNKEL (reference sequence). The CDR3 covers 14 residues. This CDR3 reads CASSHWTGENGYTF.

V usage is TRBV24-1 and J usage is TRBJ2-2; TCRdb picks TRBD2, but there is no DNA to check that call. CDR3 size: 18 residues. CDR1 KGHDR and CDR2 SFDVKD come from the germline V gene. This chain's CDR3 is CATSDFLAGAGDTGELFF.